This T cell receptor beta chain was sequenced for a study of tissue T cells after allogeneic stem cell transplantation. Study-wide results and caveats: The patient cohort was small and clinically heterogeneous, with limited sampling depth.

With respect to this clone: Its specificity is not known. Gene and germline names: mouse. With the read ending 1 residue before the CDR3 end, the germline J gene is used to fill in that end.

Time point indicated: mouse harvest day 7 after allogeneic transplant. Each mouse received 10^7 T-cell-depleted marrow cells plus 10^6 splenic CD5+ T cells by tail vein. Method: immunoSEQ multiplex PCR; TCRdb's copy keeps in-frame clones and lacks some. This table has 8,500 to 9,000 clones, 40% to 50% appearing once. Losses at the gene ends were 2 bases for V and 0 bases for J; bases not matched to a gene: 0. CDR3 length equals 15 residues. Germline-derived CDR1 and CDR2 are KGHPV and FQNQEV (reference sequence). Sequences were obtained from skin. The TCR was taken from a female BALB/c mouse given C57BL/6 T cells with graft-versus-host disease after an allogeneic hematopoietic cell transplant. This chain connects TRBV26 to TRBJ2-1; 8 nucleotides align to TRBD1. CDR3 protein: CASSLDRGNYAEQFF. The DNA read from the CDR3 is TGTGCCAGCAGTCTGGACAGGGGTAACTATGCTGAGCAGTTC.